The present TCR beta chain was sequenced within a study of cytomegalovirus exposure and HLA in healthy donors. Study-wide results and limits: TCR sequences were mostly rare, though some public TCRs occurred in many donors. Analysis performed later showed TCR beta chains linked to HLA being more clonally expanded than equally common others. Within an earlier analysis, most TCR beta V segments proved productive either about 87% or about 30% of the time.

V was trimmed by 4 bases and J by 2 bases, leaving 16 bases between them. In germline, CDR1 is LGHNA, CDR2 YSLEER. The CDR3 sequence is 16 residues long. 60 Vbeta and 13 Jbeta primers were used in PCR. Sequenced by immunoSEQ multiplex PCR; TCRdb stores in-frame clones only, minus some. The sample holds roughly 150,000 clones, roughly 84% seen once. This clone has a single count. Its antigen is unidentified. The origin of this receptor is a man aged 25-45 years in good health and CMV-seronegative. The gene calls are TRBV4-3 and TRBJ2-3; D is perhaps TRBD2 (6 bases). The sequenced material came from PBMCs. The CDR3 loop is CASSLKASSVTDTQYF. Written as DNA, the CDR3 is TGCGCCAGCAGCCTCAAGGCGTCTAGCGTCACAGATACGCAGTATTTT.